These T cell receptor beta chains were read from a single sample in a study of beta chain features in type 1 diabetes. Libraries were prepared by immunoSEQ multiplex PCR; TCRdb keeps only in-frame clonotypes and omits some of them. Here the sample spans around 300,000 clones, approximately 15% being singletons. The sequenced sample consisted of naive CD4+ T cells from blood. The receptors originated from a man between 18 and 29 years old with type 1 diabetes. Both conserved end residues are trimmed from each CDR3. The D gene is left open where the match is weak. For some rows the clone size is stated as once, few or many, or as a class when expanded; others skip it.

V gene: TRBV4-3; clone size: .; J gene: TRBJ1-2; D gene: .; CDR3 protein: ASSQDPVYGYT
V gene: TRBV25-1; clone size: .; J gene: TRBJ2-5; D gene: .; CDR3 protein: ARIRVPLWEQY
V gene: TRBV7-9; clone size: few; J gene: TRBJ2-7; D gene: TRBD1; CDR3 protein: ASTDRGSYEQY
V gene: TRBV7-2; clone size: few; J gene: TRBJ2-7; D gene: .; CDR3 protein: ASSLAVPASELGLEQY
V gene: TRBV6-1; clone size: .; J gene: TRBJ2-3; D gene: TRBD1; CDR3 protein: ASSARPDRGIDTQY
V gene: TRBV18; clone size: few; J gene: TRBJ2-1; D gene: TRBD1; CDR3 protein: ASSPPGQVHNEQF
V gene: TRBV27; clone size: few; J gene: TRBJ1-1; D gene: TRBD1; CDR3 protein: ASSPGQVNTEAF
V gene: TRBV15; clone size: .; J gene: TRBJ1-2; D gene: TRBD1; CDR3 protein: ATSREGDRGYGYT
V gene: TRBV5-4; clone size: few; J gene: TRBJ2-1; D gene: TRBD2; CDR3 protein: ASGRKTSGFTDEQF
V gene: TRBV5-1; clone size: .; J gene: TRBJ1-6; D gene: TRBD1; CDR3 protein: ASSLGTGPSPLH
V gene: TRBV19; clone size: few; J gene: TRBJ2-1; D gene: .; CDR3 protein: ASTAPQATLWNEQF
V gene: TRBV28; clone size: .; J gene: TRBJ2-1; D gene: TRBD2; CDR3 protein: ASSLVSGGAYNEQF
V gene: TRBV9; clone size: .; J gene: TRBJ2-3; D gene: .; CDR3 protein: ASSVELGQRRNTQY
V gene: TRBV6-1; clone size: few; J gene: TRBJ1-2; D gene: .; CDR3 protein: ASSGHHTEYWEGHGYT
V gene: TRBV9; clone size: few; J gene: TRBJ2-1; D gene: .; CDR3 protein: ASSPRSGAPNEQF
V gene: TRBV7-2; clone size: few; J gene: TRBJ2-6; D gene: .; CDR3 protein: ASSLHYGSGANVLT
V gene: TRBV14; clone size: few; J gene: TRBJ1-1; D gene: .; CDR3 protein: ASSKYGRLNTEAF
V gene: TRBV19; clone size: .; J gene: TRBJ2-1; D gene: .; CDR3 protein: ASRAPVVDEQF
V gene: TRBV4-2; clone size: .; J gene: TRBJ2-5; D gene: .; CDR3 protein: ASSLVGLQETQY
V gene: TRBV18; clone size: once; J gene: TRBJ2-7; D gene: .; CDR3 protein: ASSPSSPGAYEQY
V gene: TRBV5-1; clone size: .; J gene: TRBJ2-1; D gene: .; CDR3 protein: ASSLSTSTEQF
V gene: TRBV5-1; clone size: .; J gene: TRBJ2-5; D gene: TRBD1; CDR3 protein: ASRTGGSETQY
V gene: TRBV14; clone size: .; J gene: TRBJ1-2; D gene: TRBD1; CDR3 protein: ASSPKRDRANYGYT
V gene: TRBV7-2; clone size: .; J gene: TRBJ1-5; D gene: .; CDR3 protein: ASSFDRYSNQPQH
V gene: TRBV7-9; clone size: few; J gene: TRBJ2-2; D gene: .; CDR3 protein: ASSHGRGTGELF
V gene: TRBV6-6; clone size: .; J gene: TRBJ2-5; D gene: .; CDR3 protein: ASSYKGPIRETQY
V gene: TRBV28; clone size: .; J gene: TRBJ2-7; D gene: TRBD2; CDR3 protein: ASSFGTSPSREQY
V gene: TRBV18; clone size: .; J gene: TRBJ2-7; D gene: .; CDR3 protein: ASSGQGTSYEQY
V gene: TRBV27; clone size: .; J gene: TRBJ2-7; D gene: TRBD1; CDR3 protein: ASSSQGVIYEQY
V gene: TRBV28; clone size: few; J gene: TRBJ2-7; D gene: TRBD1; CDR3 protein: ASSLTGTGSYEQY
V gene: TRBV5-1; clone size: few; J gene: TRBJ2-1; D gene: TRBD2; CDR3 protein: ASGILAGVLNEQF